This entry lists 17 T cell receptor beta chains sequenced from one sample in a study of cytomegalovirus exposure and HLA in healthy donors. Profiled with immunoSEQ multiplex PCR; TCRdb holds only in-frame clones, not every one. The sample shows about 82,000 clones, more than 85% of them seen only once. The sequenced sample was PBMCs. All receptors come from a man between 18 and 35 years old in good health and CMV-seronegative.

The CDR3 spells CASSYSRKGGNTEAFF. CDR3 nucleotide sequence: TGTGCCAGCAGTTACTCTCGGAAAGGAGGGAACACTGAAGCTTTCTTT. The chain employs TRBV6-5 and TRBJ1-1, with no clear D. The ends were cut back, 0 bases at V and 1 base at J, with 12 bases in the middle. Germline CDR1 and CDR2: MNHEY and SVGAGI. The CDR3 runs to 16 residues.

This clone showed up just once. The CDR3 loop is CASGLPDKYNEQFF. CDR3 nucleotide sequence: TGCGCCAGCGGCCTCCCAGACAAATACAATGAGCAGTTCTTC. The rearrangement links TRBV5-1 to TRBJ2-1, with no clear D. V lost 7 bases and J 4 bases, leaving 15 bases between the germline ends. Germline V gene data show CDR1 as SGHRS and CDR2 as YFSETQ. The CDR3 is 14 amino acids.

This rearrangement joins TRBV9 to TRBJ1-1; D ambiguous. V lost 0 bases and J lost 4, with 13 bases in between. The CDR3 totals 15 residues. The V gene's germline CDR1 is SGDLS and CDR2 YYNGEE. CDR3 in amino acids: CASSVDRGSVTEAFF. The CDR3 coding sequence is TGTGCCAGCAGCGTAGATCGGGGTTCGGTCACTGAAGCTTTCTTT.

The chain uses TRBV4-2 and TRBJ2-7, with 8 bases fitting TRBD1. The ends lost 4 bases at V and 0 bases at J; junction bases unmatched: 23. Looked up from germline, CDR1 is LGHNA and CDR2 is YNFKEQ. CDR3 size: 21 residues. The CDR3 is CASSRFEIRDRYAESSYEQYF. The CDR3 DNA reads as TGTGCCAGCAGCCGGTTTGAAATTCGGGACAGGTATGCCGAAAGCTCCTACGAGCAGTACTTC.

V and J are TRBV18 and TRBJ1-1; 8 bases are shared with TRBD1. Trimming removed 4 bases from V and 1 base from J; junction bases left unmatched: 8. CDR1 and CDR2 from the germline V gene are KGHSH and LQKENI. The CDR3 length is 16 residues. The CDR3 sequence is CASSRLTGTGNTEAFF. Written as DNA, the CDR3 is TGTGCCAGCTCACGGTTGACCGGGACAGGGAACACTGAAGCTTTCTTT.

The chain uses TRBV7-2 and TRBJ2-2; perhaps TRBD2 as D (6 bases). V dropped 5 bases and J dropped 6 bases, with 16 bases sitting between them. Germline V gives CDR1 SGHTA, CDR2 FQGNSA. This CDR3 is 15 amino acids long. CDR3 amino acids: CASSTGTGVSGELFF. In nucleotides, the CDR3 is TGTGCCAGCAGCACGGGGACTGGGGTCTCCGGGGAGCTGTTTTTT.

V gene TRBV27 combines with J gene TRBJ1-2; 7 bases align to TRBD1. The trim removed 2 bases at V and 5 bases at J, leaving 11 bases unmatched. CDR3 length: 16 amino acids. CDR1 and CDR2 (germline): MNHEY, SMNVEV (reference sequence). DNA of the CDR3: TGTGCCAGCAGTTTAACCCCCGAGACAGGGTCATATGGCTACACCTTC. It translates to CASSLTPETGSYGYTF.

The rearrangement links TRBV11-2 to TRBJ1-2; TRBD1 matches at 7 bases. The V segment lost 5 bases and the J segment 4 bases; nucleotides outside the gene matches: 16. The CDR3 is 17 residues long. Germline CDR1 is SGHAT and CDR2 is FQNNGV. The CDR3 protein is CASSHRFRGGESYGYTF. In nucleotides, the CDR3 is TGTGCCAGCAGCCACCGATTCCGAGGGGGCGAGAGCTATGGCTACACCTTC.

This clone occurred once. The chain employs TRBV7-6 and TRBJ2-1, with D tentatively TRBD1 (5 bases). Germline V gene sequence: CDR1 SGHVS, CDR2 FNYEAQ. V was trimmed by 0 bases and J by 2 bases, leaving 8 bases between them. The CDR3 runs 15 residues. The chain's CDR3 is CASSLAPGPYNEQFF. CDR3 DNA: TGTGCCAGCAGCTTAGCGCCAGGGCCCTACAATGAGCAGTTCTTC.

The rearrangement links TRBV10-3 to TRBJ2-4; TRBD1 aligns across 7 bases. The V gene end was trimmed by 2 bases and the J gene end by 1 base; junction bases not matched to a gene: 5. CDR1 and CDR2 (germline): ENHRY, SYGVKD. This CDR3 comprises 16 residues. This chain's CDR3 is CAISEHNRGAKNIQYF. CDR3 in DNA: TGTGCCATCAGTGAGCATAACAGGGGCGCCAAAAACATTCAGTACTTC.

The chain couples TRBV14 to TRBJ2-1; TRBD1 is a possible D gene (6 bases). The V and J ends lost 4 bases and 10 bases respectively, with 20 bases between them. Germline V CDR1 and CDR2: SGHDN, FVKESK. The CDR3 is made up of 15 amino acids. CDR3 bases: TGTGCCAGCAGCCTTCGACAGGTCCCGAGGTCGGAGCAGTTCTTC. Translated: CASSLRQVPRSEQFF.

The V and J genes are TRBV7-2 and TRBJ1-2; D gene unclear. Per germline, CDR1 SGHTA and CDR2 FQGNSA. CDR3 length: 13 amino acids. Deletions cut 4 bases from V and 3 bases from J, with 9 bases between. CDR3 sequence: CASSSFSDYGYTF. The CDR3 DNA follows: TGTGCCAGCAGCTCCTTCTCCGACTATGGCTACACCTTC.

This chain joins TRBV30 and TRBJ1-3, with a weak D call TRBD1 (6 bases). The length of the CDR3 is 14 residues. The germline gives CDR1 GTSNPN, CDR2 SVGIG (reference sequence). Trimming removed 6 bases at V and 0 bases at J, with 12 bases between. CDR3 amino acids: CACHGQNSGNTIYF. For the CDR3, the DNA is TGTGCCTGCCATGGACAGAACTCTGGAAACACCATATATTTT.

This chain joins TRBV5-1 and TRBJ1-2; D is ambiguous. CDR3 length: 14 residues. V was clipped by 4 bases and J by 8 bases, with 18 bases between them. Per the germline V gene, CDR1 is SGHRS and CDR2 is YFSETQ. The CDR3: CASSPDQAARGYTF. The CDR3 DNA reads TGCGCCAGCAGCCCTGATCAGGCCGCAAGGGGCTACACCTTC.

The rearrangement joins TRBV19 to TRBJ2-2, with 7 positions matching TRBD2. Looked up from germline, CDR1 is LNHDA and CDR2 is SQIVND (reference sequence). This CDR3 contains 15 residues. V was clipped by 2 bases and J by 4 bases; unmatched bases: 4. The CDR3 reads CASSIRGGGTGELFF. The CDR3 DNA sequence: TGTGCCAGTAGTATACGCGGGGGAGGCACCGGGGAGCTGTTTTTT.

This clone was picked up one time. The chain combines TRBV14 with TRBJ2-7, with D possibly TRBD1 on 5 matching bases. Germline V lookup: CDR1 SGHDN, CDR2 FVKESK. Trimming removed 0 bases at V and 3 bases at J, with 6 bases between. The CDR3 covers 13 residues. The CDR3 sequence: CASSQDQGYEQYF. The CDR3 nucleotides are TGTGCCAGCAGCCAAGACCAGGGCTACGAGCAGTACTTC.

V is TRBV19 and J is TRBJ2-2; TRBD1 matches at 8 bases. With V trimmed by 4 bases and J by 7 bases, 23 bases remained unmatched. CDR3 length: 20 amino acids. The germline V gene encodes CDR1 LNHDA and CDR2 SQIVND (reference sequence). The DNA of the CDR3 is TGTGCCAGTAGTACCTCATGGGACAGGCCTCGTAGCCGATGGGGCGGGGAGCTGTTTTTT. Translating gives CASSTSWDRPRSRWGGELFF.